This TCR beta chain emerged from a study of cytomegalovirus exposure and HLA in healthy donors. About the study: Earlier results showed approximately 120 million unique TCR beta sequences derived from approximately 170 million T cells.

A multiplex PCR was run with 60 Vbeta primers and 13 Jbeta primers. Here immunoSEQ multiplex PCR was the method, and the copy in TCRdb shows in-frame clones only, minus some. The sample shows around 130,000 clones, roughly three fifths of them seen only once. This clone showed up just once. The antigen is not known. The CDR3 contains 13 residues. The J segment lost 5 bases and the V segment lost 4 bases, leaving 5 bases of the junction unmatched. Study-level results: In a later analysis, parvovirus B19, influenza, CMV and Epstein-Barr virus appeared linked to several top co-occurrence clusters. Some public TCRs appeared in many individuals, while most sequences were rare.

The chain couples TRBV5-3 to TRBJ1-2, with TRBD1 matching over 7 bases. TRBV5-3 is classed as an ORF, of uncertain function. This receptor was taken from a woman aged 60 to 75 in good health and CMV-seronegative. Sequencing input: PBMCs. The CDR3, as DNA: TGTGCCAGAAGCGGTGACAGGGATTATGGCTACACCTTC. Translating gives CARSGDRDYGYTF.